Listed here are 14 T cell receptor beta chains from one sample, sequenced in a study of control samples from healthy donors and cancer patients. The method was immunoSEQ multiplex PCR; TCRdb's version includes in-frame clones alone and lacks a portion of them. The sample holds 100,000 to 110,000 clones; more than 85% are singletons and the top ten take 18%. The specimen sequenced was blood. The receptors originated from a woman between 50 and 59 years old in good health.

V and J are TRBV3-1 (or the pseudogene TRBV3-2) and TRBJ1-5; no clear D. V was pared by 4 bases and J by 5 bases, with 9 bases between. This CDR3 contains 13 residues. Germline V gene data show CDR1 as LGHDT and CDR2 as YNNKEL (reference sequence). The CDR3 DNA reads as TGTGCCAGCAGCCCGGCCCTTTATCAGCCCCAGCATTTT. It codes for CASSPALYQPQHF.

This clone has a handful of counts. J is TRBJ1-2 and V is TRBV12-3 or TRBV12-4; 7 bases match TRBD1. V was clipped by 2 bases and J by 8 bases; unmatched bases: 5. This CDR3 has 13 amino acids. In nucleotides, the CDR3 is TGTGCCAGCAGTTTACCGACAGGGAACGGCTACACCTTC. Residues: CASSLPTGNGYTF.

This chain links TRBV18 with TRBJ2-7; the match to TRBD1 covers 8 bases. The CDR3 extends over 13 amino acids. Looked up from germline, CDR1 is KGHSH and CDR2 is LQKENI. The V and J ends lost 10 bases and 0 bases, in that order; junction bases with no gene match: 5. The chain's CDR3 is CATRTGHSYEQYV. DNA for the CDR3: TGTGCCACGCGGACAGGGCACTCCTACGAGCAGTACGTC.

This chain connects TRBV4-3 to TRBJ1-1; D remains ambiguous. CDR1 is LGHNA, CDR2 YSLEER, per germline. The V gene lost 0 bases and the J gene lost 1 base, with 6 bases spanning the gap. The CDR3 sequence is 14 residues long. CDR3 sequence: CASSQEPRNTEAFF. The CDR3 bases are TGCGCCAGCAGCCAAGAACCGCGGAACACTGAAGCTTTCTTT.

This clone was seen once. CDR3 nucleotides: TGTGCCTGGAGTGATGGGGTAGTACTCTCTTTGGAAGCTTTCTTT. This encodes CAWSDGVVLSLEAFF. The J gene is TRBJ1-1, the V gene TRBV30; D gene unclear. The CDR3 sequence is 15 residues long. The V end lost 1 base, the J end lost 8 bases, and 20 bases lay between the germline ends. Germline V gene sequence: CDR1 GTSNPN, CDR2 SVGIG (reference sequence).

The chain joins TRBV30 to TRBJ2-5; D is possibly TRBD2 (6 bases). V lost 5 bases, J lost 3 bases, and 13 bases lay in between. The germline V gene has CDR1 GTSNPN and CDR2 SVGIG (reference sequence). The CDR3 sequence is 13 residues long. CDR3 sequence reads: CAWGGYGKETQYF. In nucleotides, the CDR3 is TGTGCCTGGGGAGGGTACGGTAAAGAGACCCAGTACTTC.

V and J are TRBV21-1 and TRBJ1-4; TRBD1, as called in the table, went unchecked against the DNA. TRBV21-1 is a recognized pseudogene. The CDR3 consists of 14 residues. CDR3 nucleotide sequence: TGTGCCAAAAAAGTCAGGATACTTAATGAAAAACTGTTTTTT. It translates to CAKKVRILNEKLFF.

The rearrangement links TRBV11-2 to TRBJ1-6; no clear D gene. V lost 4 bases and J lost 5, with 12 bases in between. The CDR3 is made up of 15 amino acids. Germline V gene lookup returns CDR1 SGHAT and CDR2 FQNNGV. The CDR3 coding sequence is TGTGCCAGCAGCTCTACAGTCATTCATAATTCACCCCTCCACTTT. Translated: CASSSTVIHNSPLHF.

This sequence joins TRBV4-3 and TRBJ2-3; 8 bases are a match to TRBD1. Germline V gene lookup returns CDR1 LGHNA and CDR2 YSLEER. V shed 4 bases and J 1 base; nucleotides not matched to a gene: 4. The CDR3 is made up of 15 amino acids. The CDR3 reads CASSLQQGGTDTQYF. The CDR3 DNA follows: TGCGCCAGCAGCCTGCAACAGGGGGGCACAGATACGCAGTATTTT.

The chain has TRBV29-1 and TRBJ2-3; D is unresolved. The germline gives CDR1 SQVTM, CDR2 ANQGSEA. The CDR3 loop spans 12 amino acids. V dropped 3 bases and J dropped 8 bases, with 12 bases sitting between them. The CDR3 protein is CSVERPDGTQYF. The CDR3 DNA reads TGCAGCGTTGAGAGGCCGGACGGTACGCAGTATTTT.

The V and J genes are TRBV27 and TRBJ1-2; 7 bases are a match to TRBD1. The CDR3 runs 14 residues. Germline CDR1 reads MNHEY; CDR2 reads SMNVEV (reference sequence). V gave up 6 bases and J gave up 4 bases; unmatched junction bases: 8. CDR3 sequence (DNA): TGTGCCAGCAGCCCCGGACAGGCCCCCTATGGCTACACCTTC. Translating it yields CASSPGQAPYGYTF.

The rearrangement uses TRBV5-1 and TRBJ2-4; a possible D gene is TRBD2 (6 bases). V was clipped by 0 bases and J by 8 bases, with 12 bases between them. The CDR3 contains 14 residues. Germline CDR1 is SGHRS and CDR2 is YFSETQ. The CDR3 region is CASSLAGTGDIQYF. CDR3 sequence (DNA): TGCGCCAGCAGCTTGGCGGGGACTGGGGACATTCAGTACTTC.

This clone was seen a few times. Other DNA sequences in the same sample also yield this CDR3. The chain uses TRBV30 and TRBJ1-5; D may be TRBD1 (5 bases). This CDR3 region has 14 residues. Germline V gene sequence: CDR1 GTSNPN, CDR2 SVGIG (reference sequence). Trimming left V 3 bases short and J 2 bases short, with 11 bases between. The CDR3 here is CAWRGQGGNQPQHF. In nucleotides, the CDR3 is TGTGCCTGGAGGGGTCAGGGAGGCAATCAGCCCCAGCATTTT.

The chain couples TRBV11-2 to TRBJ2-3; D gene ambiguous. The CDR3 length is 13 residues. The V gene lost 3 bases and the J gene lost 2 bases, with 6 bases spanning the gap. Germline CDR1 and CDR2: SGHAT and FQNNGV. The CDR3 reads CASSLPVTDTQYF. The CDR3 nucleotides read TGTGCCAGCAGCTTGCCAGTCACAGATACGCAGTATTTT.